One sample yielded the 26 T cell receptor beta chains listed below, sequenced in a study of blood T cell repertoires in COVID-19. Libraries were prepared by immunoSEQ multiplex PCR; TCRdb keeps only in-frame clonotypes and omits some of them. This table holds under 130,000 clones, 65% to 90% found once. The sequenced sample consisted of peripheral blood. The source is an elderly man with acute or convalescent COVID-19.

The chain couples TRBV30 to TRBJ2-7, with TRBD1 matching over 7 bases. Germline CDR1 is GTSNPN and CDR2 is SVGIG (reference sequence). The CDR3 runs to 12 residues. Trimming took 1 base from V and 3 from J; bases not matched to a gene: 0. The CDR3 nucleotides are TGTGCCTGGAGTGACAGGGGCTACGAGCAGTACTTC. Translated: CAWSDRGYEQYF.

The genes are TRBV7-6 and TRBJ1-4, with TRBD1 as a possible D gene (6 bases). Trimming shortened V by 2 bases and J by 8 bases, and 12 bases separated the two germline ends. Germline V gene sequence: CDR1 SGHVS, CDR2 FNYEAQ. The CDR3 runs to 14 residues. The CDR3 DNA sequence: TGTGCCAGCAGCTTAAGGCCAGGGACAGAAAAACTGTTTTTT. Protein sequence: CASSLRPGTEKLFF. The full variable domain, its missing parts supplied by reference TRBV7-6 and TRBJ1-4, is GAGVSQSPRYKVTKRGQDVALRCDPISGHVSLYWYRQALGQGPEFLTYFNYEAQQDKSGLPNDRFSAERPEGSISTLTIQRTEQRDSAMYRCASSLRPGTEKLFFGSGTQLSVL.

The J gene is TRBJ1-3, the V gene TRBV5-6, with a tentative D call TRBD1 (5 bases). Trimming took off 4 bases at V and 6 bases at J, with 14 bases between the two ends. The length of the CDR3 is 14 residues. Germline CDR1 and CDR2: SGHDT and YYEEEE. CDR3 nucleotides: TGTGCCAGCAGCCCCGACAGTCTGCCAAACACCATATATTTT. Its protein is CASSPDSLPNTIYF.

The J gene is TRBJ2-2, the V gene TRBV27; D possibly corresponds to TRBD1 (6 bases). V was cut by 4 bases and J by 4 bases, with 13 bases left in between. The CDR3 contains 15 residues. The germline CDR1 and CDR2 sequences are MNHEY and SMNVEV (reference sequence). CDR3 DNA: TGTGCCAGCAGTTCGACAGGTTTTTTCACCGGGGAGCTGTTTTTT. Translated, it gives CASSSTGFFTGELFF.

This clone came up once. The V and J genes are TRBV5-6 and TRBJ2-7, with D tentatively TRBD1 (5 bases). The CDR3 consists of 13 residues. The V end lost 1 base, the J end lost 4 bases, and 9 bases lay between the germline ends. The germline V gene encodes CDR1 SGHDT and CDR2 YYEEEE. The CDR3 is CASSLPTVYEQYF. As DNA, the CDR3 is TGTGCCAGCAGCTTGCCGACAGTATACGAGCAGTACTTC.

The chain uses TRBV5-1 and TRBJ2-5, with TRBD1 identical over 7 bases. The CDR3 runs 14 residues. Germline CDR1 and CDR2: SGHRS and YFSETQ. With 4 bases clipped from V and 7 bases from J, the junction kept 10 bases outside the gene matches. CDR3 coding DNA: TGCGCCAGCAGCCATACTAAGGGGGCCGGGACCCAGTACTTC. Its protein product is CASSHTKGAGTQYF.

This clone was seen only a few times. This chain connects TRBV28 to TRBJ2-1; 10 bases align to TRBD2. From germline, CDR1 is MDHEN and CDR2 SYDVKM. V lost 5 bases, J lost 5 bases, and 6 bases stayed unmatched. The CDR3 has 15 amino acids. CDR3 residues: CASSGPGLANNEQFF. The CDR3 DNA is TGTGCCAGCAGTGGCCCGGGACTAGCGAACAATGAGCAGTTCTTC.

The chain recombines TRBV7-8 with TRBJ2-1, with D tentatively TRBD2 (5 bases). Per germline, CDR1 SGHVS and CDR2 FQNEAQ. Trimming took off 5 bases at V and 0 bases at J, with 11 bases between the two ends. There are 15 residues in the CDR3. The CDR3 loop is CASSVSESSYNEQFF. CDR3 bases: TGTGCCAGCAGCGTTAGCGAGAGCTCCTACAATGAGCAGTTCTTC.

The CDR3 bases are TGTGCCAGCAGCCCAGGGGGCAGGTCACCCCTCCACTTT. This encodes CASSPGGRSPLHF. The chain links TRBV7-9 to TRBJ1-6; 8 positions match TRBD1. CDR1 SEHNR and CDR2 FQNEAQ come from the germline V gene (reference sequence). The CDR3 covers 13 residues. V was clipped by 5 bases and J by 10 bases; unmatched bases: 4.

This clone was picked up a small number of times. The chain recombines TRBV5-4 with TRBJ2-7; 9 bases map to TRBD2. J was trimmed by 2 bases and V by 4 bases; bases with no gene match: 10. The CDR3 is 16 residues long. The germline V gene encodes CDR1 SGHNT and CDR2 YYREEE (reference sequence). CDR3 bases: TGTGCCAGCAGCCTGGGAGGTAGCGGGAGCACCTACGAGCAGTACTTC. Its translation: CASSLGGSGSTYEQYF.

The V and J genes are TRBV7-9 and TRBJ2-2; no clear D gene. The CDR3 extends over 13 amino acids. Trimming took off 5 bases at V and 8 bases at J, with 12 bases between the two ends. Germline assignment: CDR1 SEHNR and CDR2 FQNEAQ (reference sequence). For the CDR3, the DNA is TGTGCCAGCAGCCACTCCGCGTCGGGGGAGCTGTTTTTT. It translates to CASSHSASGELFF.

CDR3 sequence (DNA): TGTGCCAGCAGTGAATCGGAGGGGAGGGACGAGCAGTACTTC. Translation: CASSESEGRDEQYF. The chain couples TRBV6-1 to TRBJ2-7; 7 nucleotides agree with TRBD2. This CDR3 has 14 amino acids. V lost 2 bases and J lost 5; bases outside the gene matches: 6. CDR1 MNHNS and CDR2 SASEGT come from the germline V gene.

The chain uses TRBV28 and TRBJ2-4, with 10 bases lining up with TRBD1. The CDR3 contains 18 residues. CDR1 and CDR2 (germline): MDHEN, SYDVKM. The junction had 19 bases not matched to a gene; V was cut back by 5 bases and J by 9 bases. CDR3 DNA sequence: TGTGCCAGCAGTCCGTCCAGGAGAATGACAGGGGGCGAGGGCATTCAGTACTTC. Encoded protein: CASSPSRRMTGGEGIQYF. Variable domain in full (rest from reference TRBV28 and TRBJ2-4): DVKVTQSSRYLVKRTGEKVFLECVQDMDHENMFWYRQDPGLGLRLIYFSYDVKMKEKGDIPEGYSVSREKKERFSLILESASTNQTSMYLCASSPSRRMTGGEGIQYFGAGTRLSVL.

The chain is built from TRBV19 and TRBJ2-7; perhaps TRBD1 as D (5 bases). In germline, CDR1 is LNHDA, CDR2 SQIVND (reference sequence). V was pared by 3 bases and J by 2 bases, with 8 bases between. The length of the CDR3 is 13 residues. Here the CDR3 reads CASSIQGAYEQYF. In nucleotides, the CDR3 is TGTGCCAGTAGTATCCAGGGTGCCTACGAGCAGTACTTC.

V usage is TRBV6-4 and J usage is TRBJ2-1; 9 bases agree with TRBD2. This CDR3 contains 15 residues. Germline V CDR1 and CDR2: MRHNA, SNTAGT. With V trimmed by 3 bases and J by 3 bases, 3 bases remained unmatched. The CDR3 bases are TGTGCCAGCAGTGAGTTTAGCGGGAGCTACAATGAGCAGTTCTTC. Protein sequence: CASSEFSGSYNEQFF.

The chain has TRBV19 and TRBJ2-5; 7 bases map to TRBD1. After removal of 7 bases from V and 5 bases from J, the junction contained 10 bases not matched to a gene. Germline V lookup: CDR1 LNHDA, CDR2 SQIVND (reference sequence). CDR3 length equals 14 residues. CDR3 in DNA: TGTGCCAGTAAATCGACAGGGAAGGGGGAGACCCAGTACTTC. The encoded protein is CASKSTGKGETQYF.

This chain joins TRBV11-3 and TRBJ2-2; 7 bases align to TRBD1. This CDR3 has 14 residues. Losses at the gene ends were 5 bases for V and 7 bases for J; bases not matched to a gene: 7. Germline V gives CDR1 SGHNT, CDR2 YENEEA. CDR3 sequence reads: CASSPETGIGELFF. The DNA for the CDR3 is TGTGCCAGCAGCCCCGAGACAGGGATCGGGGAGCTGTTTTTT. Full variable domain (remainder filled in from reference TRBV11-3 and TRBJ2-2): EAGVVQSPRYKIIEKKQPVAFWCNPISGHNTLYWYLQNLGQGPELLIRYENEEAVDDSQLPKDRFSAERLKGVDSTLKIQPAELGDSAVYLCASSPETGIGELFFGEGSRLTVL.

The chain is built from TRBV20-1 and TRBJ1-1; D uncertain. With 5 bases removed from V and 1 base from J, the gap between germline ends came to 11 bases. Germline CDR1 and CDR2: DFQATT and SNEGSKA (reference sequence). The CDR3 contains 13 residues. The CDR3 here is CSAGEGGNTEAFF. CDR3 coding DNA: TGCAGTGCTGGTGAGGGAGGGAACACTGAAGCTTTCTTT.

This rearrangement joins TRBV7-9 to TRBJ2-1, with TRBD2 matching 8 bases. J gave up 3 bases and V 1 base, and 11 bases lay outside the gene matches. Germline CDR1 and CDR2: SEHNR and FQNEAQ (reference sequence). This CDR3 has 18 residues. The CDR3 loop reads CASSLGRSGSANYNEQFF. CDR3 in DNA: TGTGCCAGCAGCTTAGGGCGAAGCGGGAGTGCCAACTACAATGAGCAGTTCTTC.

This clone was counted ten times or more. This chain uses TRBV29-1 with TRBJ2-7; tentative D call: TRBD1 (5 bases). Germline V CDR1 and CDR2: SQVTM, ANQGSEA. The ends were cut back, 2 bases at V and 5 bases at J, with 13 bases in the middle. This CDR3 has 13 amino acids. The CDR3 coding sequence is TGCAGCGTTGAATGGGGCCAGGGCAACGAGCAGTACTTC. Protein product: CSVEWGQGNEQYF.

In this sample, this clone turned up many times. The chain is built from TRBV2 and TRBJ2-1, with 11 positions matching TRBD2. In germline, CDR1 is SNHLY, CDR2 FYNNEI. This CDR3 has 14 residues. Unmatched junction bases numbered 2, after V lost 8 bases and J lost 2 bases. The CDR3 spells CASRLAGTYNEQFF. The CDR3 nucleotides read TGTGCCAGCCGACTAGCGGGGACCTACAATGAGCAGTTCTTC.

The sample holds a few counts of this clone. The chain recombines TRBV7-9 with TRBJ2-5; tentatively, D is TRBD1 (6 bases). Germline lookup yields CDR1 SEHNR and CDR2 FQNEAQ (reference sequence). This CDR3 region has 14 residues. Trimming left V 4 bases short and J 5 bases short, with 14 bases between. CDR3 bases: TGTGCCAGCAGCTCCAACAGGGTGATGGAGACCCAGTACTTC. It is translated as CASSSNRVMETQYF. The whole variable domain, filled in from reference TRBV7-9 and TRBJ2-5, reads DTGVSQNPRHKITKRGQNVTFRCDPISEHNRLYWYRQTLGQGPEFLTYFQNEAQLEKSRLLSDRFSAERPKGSFSTLEIQRTEQGDSAMYLCASSSNRVMETQYFGPGTRLLVL.

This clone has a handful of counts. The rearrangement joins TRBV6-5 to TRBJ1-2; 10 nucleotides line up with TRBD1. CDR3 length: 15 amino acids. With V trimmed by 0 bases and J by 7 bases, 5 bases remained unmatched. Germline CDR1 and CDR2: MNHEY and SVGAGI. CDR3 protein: CASSYSRQGAGGYTF. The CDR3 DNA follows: TGTGCCAGCAGTTACTCCCGACAGGGGGCGGGTGGCTACACCTTC.

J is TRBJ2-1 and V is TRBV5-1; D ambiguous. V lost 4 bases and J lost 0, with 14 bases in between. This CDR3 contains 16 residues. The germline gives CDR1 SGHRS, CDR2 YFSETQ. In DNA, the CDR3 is TGCGCCAGCAGCCCCACCCCGGAGAGCTCCTACAATGAGCAGTTCTTC. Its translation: CASSPTPESSYNEQFF. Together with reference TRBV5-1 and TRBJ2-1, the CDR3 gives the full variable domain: KAGVTQTPRYLIKTRGQQVTLSCSPISGHRSVSWYQQTPGQGLQFLFEYFSETQRNKGNFPGRFSGRQFSNSRSEMNVSTLELGDSALYLCASSPTPESSYNEQFFGPGTRLTVL.

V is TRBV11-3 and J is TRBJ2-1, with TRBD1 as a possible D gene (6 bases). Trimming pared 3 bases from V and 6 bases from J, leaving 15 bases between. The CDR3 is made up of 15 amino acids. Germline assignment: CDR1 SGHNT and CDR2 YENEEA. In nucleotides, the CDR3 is TGTGCCAGCAGCTTGGGAAGGACAGCGAGCAATGAGCAGTTCTTC. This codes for CASSLGRTASNEQFF.

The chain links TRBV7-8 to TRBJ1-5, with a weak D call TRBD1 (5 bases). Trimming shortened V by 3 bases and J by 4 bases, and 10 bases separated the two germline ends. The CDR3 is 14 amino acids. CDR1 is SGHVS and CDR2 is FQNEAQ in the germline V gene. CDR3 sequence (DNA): TGTGCCAGCAGCTTGACAGTGATTAATCAGCCCCAGCATTTT. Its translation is CASSLTVINQPQHF.